Following are 9 T cell receptor beta chains from one sample sequenced in a study of patients and donors after allogeneic stem cell transplantation. TCRdb fed the RT-PCR reads into MiXCR, producing one record per CDR3 protein. The sample records hundreds of thousands of distinct CDR3 sequences, 16% being singletons. The sample consisted of blood, either unsorted or a sorted T cell fraction (not recorded which). The receptors come from a human donor who was either an allogeneic HSCT recipient or a stem cell or donor lymphocyte infusion donor (not recorded which). It is not recorded whose cells these are; they may come from a transplant donor.

This clonotype was seen only a few times. The chain joins TRBV24-1 to TRBJ2-1, with D possibly being TRBD2 (6 bases). V lost 5 bases, J lost 5 bases, and 12 bases lay in between. Germline V gene data show CDR1 as KGHDR and CDR2 as SFDVKD. The CDR3 length is 14 residues. The CDR3 reads CATSGVRDDNEQFF. The CDR3, as DNA: TGTGCCACCAGTGGGGTGCGGGACGACAATGAGCAGTTCTTC.

This clonotype has just a few counts. The chain recombines TRBV20-1 with TRBJ1-4; D remains ambiguous. The germline CDR1 and CDR2 sequences are DFQATT and SNEGSKA (reference sequence). Trimming removed 0 bases from V and 6 bases from J, with 26 bases in between. The CDR3 contains 19 residues. In nucleotides, the CDR3 is TGCAGTGCTAGAGAGGAAGAGAGCAGAAGGGAGCTGTTCGATGAAAAACTGTTTTTT. Amino acid sequence: CSAREEESRRELFDEKLFF.

This rearrangement joins TRBV27 to TRBJ2-1, with D perhaps matching TRBD1 (6 bases). The CDR3 is 15 amino acids. V dropped 5 bases and J dropped 0 bases, with 11 bases sitting between them. Germline values: CDR1 MNHEY, CDR2 SMNVEV (reference sequence). The CDR3 coding sequence is TGTGCCAGCAGTGCTACAGGGCGCTCCTACAATGAGCAGTTCTTC. Its translation is CASSATGRSYNEQFF.

This clonotype was seen only a few times. The chain joins TRBV12-3 or TRBV12-4 to TRBJ1-1; D is unclear. V was clipped by 2 bases and J by 0 bases, with 13 bases between them. This CDR3 has 16 amino acids. This CDR3 reads CASSLLTGWMNTEAFF. The DNA for the CDR3 is TGTGCCAGCAGTTTACTGACGGGCTGGATGAACACTGAAGCTTTCTTT.

This clonotype was picked up many times. V gene TRBV29-1 combines with J gene TRBJ2-1; D remains unclear. The CDR3 has 13 residues. In germline, CDR1 is SQVTM, CDR2 ANQGSEA. Trimming cost V 0 bases and J 7 bases, with 10 bases left between them. The CDR3 loop reads CSVEDAHVNEQFF. The DNA of the CDR3 is TGCAGCGTTGAAGATGCGCACGTGAATGAGCAGTTCTTC.

The chain carries TRBV7-3 and TRBJ2-3; no clear D gene. Germline CDR1 reads SGHTA; CDR2 reads FQGTGA. The CDR3 has 14 amino acids. The ends were cut back, 2 bases at V and 3 bases at J, with 9 bases in the middle. The CDR3 nucleotides read TGTGCCAGCAGCTTACGGCCGAAGACAGATACGCAGTATTTT. Translation: CASSLRPKTDTQYF.

This clonotype appeared a few times. The junction departs from germline at one end; a sequencing error may be responsible. The chain uses TRBV7-2 and TRBJ1-2; 7 bases are a match to TRBD1. The CDR3 loop spans 11 amino acids. Germline V gene data show CDR1 as SGHTA and CDR2 as FQGNSA. CDR3 protein: CASSLKYGDSF. For the CDR3, the DNA is TGTGCCAGCAGCTTAAAGTACGGGGACAGCTTC.

This clonotype was observed at least ten times. The chain joins TRBV12-3 or TRBV12-4 to TRBJ2-7; D possibly corresponds to TRBD1 (5 bases). V lost 3 bases, J lost 2 bases, and 14 bases lay in between. The CDR3 has 15 residues. CDR3 DNA: TGTGCCAGCAGTTTGACTCTAGACAGCGCCTACGAGCAGTACTTC. It is translated as CASSLTLDSAYEQYF.

The chain recombines TRBV7-6 with TRBJ2-2, with a weak D call TRBD1 (6 bases). The CDR3 sequence is 17 residues long. Trimming took 4 bases from V and 7 from J, leaving 22 bases between them. From germline, CDR1 is SGHVS and CDR2 FNYEAQ. The CDR3 region is CASSSSQGESIGGELFF. The CDR3 DNA follows: TGTGCCAGCAGCTCCTCACAGGGTGAATCGATCGGCGGGGAGCTGTTTTTT.